This entry features one T cell receptor beta chain sequence. Its antigen remains unknown. This entry is derived from a study of cytomegalovirus exposure and HLA in healthy donors. The CDR3 consists of 16 residues. Trimming stripped 3 bases from V and 6 bases from J, with 19 bases between. Germline CDR1 is SGHRS and CDR2 is YFSETQ. Findings and limits, study-wide: V- and J-gene trimming of TCR beta was linked (in a later analysis) to a missense DCLRE1C variant. Common viral pathogens seemed to be connected with several of the most significant clusters, according to a later analysis. A later analysis showed that HLA-associated TCR beta chains had undergone more clonal expansion than equally common others.

PCR was performed using 60 Vbeta and 13 Jbeta primers. Here immunoSEQ multiplex PCR was the method, and the copy in TCRdb shows in-frame clones only, minus some. This table holds around 80,000 clones, about 68% found once. Sequencing was done on a sample of PBMCs. The clonotype originates from a man aged 35-49 years in good health and CMV-seropositive. J is TRBJ2-1 and V is TRBV5-1; possibly TRBD1 for D (5 bases). The chain's CDR3 is CASSSTVGPRGNEQFF. The CDR3, as DNA: TGCGCCAGCAGCTCTACCGTGGGGCCCAGAGGCAATGAGCAGTTCTTC.